These 31 T cell receptor beta chains came from one sample sequenced in a study of shared clonotypes between healthy human individuals. Sequencing was performed with immunoSEQ multiplex PCR; in TCRdb, only in-frame clones are kept and a portion is missing. The repertoire holds under 1,100,000 clones, with around 74% as singletons. Material: memory CD4+ T cells sorted from blood. The subset denotes: CD45RA-negative fraction. These receptors were taken from a man between 18 and 29 years old in good health.

The CDR3 nucleotides are TGCAGCGTGACCCCCCCCGGCGTTAGCTCCTACGAGCAGTACTTC. This encodes CSVTPPGVSSYEQYF. The gene calls are TRBV29-1 and TRBJ2-7; D is uncertain. CDR3 length equals 15 residues. The V gene's germline CDR1 is SQVTM and CDR2 ANQGSEA. Trimming shortened V by 6 bases and J by 0 bases, and 18 bases separated the two germline ends.

This sequence joins TRBV29-1 and TRBJ2-1; 7 bases are a match to TRBD2. This CDR3 region has 14 residues. CDR1 and CDR2 from the germline V gene are SQVTM and ANQGSEA. With V trimmed by 4 bases and J by 4 bases, 7 bases remained unmatched. In nucleotides, the CDR3 is TGCAGCGTTGCCCTACTAGCGAATTACAATGAGCAGTTCTTC. It encodes CSVALLANYNEQFF.

This clone occurred once. This sequence joins TRBV4-1 and TRBJ1-3; tentatively, D is TRBD1 (5 bases). V dropped 2 bases and J dropped 1 base, with 9 bases sitting between them. Germline lookup yields CDR1 MGHRA and CDR2 YSYEKL. CDR3 length: 15 amino acids. The CDR3 DNA reads as TGCGCCAGCAGCCAACTACAGGTTTCTGGAAACACCATATATTTT. Translation: CASSQLQVSGNTIYF.

Concerning this clone: This may be a read error, as it is one base from a much larger clone. As DNA, the CDR3 is TGTGCCAGCAGCCCCTCCTACGAGCAGTACTTC. The encoded protein is CASSPSYEQYF. The chain employs TRBV14 and TRBJ2-7; D gene unclear. V was shortened by 4 bases and J by 0 bases, with 1 base between the two germline ends. Germline V gives CDR1 SGHDN, CDR2 FVKESK. The CDR3 totals 11 residues.

In regard to this clone: Additional DNA sequences in this sample encode the identical CDR3. The chain combines TRBV28 with TRBJ1-5, with D hard to call. V was clipped by 2 bases and J by 2 bases, with 10 bases between them. Looked up from germline, CDR1 is MDHEN and CDR2 is SYDVKM. The CDR3 length is 15 residues. The DNA for the CDR3 is TGTGCCAGCAGTTTACGGGGAGGTGGCAATCAGCCCCAGCATTTT. This codes for CASSLRGGGNQPQHF.

The V and J genes are TRBV27 and TRBJ1-5, with 7 bases fitting TRBD1. Germline values: CDR1 MNHEY, CDR2 SMNVEV (reference sequence). The CDR3 consists of 17 residues. Trimming removed 5 bases from V and 0 bases from J; junction bases left unmatched: 10. CDR3 DNA: TGTGCCAGCAGTCCAGGGACAGCCGGCCGTAGCAATCAGCCCCAGCATTTT. Amino acid sequence: CASSPGTAGRSNQPQHF.

Turning to this clone: It is likely a read error: a sequence one base away is far more abundant. Since no conserved phenylalanine or tryptophan closes the CDR3, a read error is the likely cause. CDR3: CASSEDVRSYGYTL. Written as DNA, the CDR3 is TGTGCCAGCAGTGAAGACGTCAGGAGCTATGGCTACACCCTC. The V gene is TRBV6-5, the J gene TRBJ1-2; D gene unclear. The ends were cut back, 5 bases at V and 4 bases at J, with 14 bases in the middle. The CDR3 spans 14 residues. From germline, CDR1 is MNHEY and CDR2 SVGAGI.

The gene calls are TRBV28 and TRBJ2-7; the D is unclear. V dropped 5 bases and J dropped 7 bases, with 9 bases sitting between them. The length of the CDR3 is 11 residues. Germline CDR1 reads MDHEN; CDR2 reads SYDVKM. The CDR3 nucleotides are TGTGCCAGCAGTAACCTATTGGAGCAGTACTTC. Protein: CASSNLLEQYF.

Concerning this clone: Other DNA sequences in the same sample also yield this CDR3. The chain employs TRBV6-1 and TRBJ1-6; 10 nucleotides agree with TRBD1. Trimming cost V 5 bases and J 9 bases; bases outside gene matches: 1. CDR1 is MNHNS, CDR2 SASEGT, per germline. The CDR3 loop spans 13 amino acids. In DNA form, the CDR3 reads TGTGCCAGCAGTCGGGACAGGGGTTCACCCCTCCACTTT. Translation: CASSRDRGSPLHF.

Comment on this clone: The same CDR3 can be traced to other DNA sequences in this sample. V and J are TRBV19 and TRBJ2-7, with D perhaps given as TRBD1 or TRBD2 (6 bases each). Germline CDR1 is LNHDA and CDR2 is SQIVND (reference sequence). This CDR3 contains 13 residues. V lost 3 bases, J lost 2 bases, and 8 bases lay in between. The CDR3, as DNA: TGTGCCAGTAGTATGGAGGGGGCCTACGAGCAGTACTTC. As protein: CASSMEGAYEQYF.

This clone appeared many times. Other DNA variants within this sample encode the same CDR3. This sequence joins TRBV6-1 and TRBJ2-5; 9 nucleotides agree with TRBD1. Germline V gene sequence: CDR1 MNHNS, CDR2 SASEGT. This CDR3 has 14 amino acids. The V segment lost 5 bases and the J segment 4 bases; nucleotides outside the gene matches: 5. The CDR3 protein is CASSTGQGRETQYF. CDR3 nucleotide sequence: TGTGCCAGCAGTACCGGACAGGGGAGAGAGACCCAGTACTTC.

This clone came up a few times. The J gene is TRBJ1-2, the V gene TRBV2, with D unclear. CDR1 is SNHLY, CDR2 FYNNEI, per germline. There are 14 residues in the CDR3. Trimming shortened V by 2 bases and J by 2 bases, and 9 bases separated the two germline ends. CDR3 in DNA: TGTGCCAGCAGTGAAAGTGCGGAGAACTATGGCTACACCTTC. It specifies CASSESAENYGYTF. The variable domain in full, with the rest retrieved from reference TRBV2 and TRBJ1-2, is EPEVTQTPSHQVTQMGQEVILRCVPISNHLYFYWYRQILGQKVEFLVSFYNNEISEKSEIFDDQFSVERPDGSNFTLKIRSTKLEDSAMYFCASSESAENYGYTFGSGTRLTVV.

The chain carries TRBV6-1 and TRBJ1-6; TRBD1 might be the D (5 bases). V shed 11 bases and J shed 7 bases, with 18 bases lying between them. There are 14 residues in the CDR3. Germline assignment: CDR1 MNHNS and CDR2 SASEGT. This chain's CDR3 is CAVGEWAGNSPLHF. The CDR3 bases are TGTGCCGTGGGGGAATGGGCGGGGAATTCACCCCTCCACTTT.

The rearrangement links TRBV30 to TRBJ2-7; 8 nucleotides match TRBD1. The CDR3 extends over 14 amino acids. From germline, CDR1 is GTSNPN and CDR2 SVGIG (reference sequence). The V gene end was trimmed by 3 bases and the J gene end by 2 bases; junction bases not matched to a gene: 6. In nucleotides, the CDR3 is TGTGCCTGGAGACGGACAGGGAAAGCCTACGAGCAGTACTTC. Its protein product is CAWRRTGKAYEQYF.

The chain carries TRBV30 and TRBJ2-3; TRBD2 is a possible D gene (6 bases). V lost 4 bases, J lost 1 base, and 9 bases lay in between. The CDR3 extends over 13 amino acids. Per the germline V gene, CDR1 is GTSNPN and CDR2 is SVGIG (reference sequence). CDR3: CAWNTGGTDTQYF. The CDR3 nucleotides read TGTGCCTGGAACACGGGGGGCACAGATACGCAGTATTTT.

The chain joins TRBV10-3 to TRBJ2-5, with D possibly TRBD1 on 5 matching bases. V shed 7 bases and J shed 0 bases, with 9 bases lying between them. This CDR3 has 13 amino acids. The germline V gene has CDR1 ENHRY and CDR2 SYGVKD. Written as DNA, the CDR3 is TGTGCCATCACCAAGGGGTACCAAGAGACCCAGTACTTC. Protein sequence: CAITKGYQETQYF.

The chain has TRBV2 and TRBJ2-1; D might be TRBD1 (5 bases). There are 14 residues in the CDR3. Trimming removed 8 bases at V and 9 bases at J, with 20 bases between. Germline V gene data show CDR1 as SNHLY and CDR2 as FYNNEI. CDR3 amino acids: CASGVRATGGEQFF. As DNA, the CDR3 is TGTGCCAGCGGGGTCAGGGCAACGGGCGGTGAGCAGTTCTTC.

The chain uses TRBV29-1 and TRBJ2-3, with D perhaps matching TRBD1 or TRBD2 (6 bases each). V was clipped by 7 bases and J by 6 bases, with 14 bases between them. CDR1 is SQVTM and CDR2 is ANQGSEA in the germline V gene. The CDR3 runs 12 residues. CDR3 amino acids: CSATPGADTQYF. CDR3 coding DNA: TGCAGCGCCACTCCGGGGGCTGATACGCAGTATTTT.

The chain links TRBV14 to TRBJ2-7, with TRBD1 identical over 8 bases. The J segment lost 4 bases and the V segment lost 4 bases, leaving 9 bases of the junction unmatched. Per the germline V gene, CDR1 is SGHDN and CDR2 is FVKESK. The CDR3 consists of 15 residues. The CDR3 nucleotides read TGTGCCAGCAGCCGAATTACAGGGGGGACTTACGAGCAGTACTTC. It encodes CASSRITGGTYEQYF.

This clone appeared a few times. This chain uses TRBV11-2 with TRBJ1-1; D not certain. The CDR3 has 14 amino acids. Trimming left V 0 bases short and J 6 bases short, with 11 bases between. Germline-derived CDR1 and CDR2 are SGHAT and FQNNGV. The CDR3 protein is CASSLEVNRAEAFF. CDR3 nucleotides: TGTGCCAGCAGCTTAGAAGTAAATCGGGCTGAAGCTTTCTTT.

The V call is TRBV19, the J call TRBJ1-3; 7 positions match TRBD1. The CDR3 runs 16 residues. Per the germline V gene, CDR1 is LNHDA and CDR2 is SQIVND (reference sequence). Trimming took 6 bases from V and 0 from J; bases not matched to a gene: 8. CDR3 sequence: CASRGQVDLSGNTIYF. As DNA, the CDR3 is TGTGCCAGTAGAGGACAGGTGGACCTCTCTGGAAACACCATATATTTT. The variable domain in full, with the rest retrieved from reference TRBV19 and TRBJ1-3, is DGGITQSPKYLFRKEGQNVTLSCEQNLNHDAMYWYRQDPGQGLRLIYYSQIVNDFQKGDIAEGYSVSREKKESFPLTVTSAQKNPTAFYLCASRGQVDLSGNTIYFGEGSWLTVV.

The chain joins TRBV9 to TRBJ2-1; 9 nucleotides line up with TRBD2. V trimming: 3 bases; J trimming: 8 bases; junction bases outside the gene matches: 9. CDR3 length: 15 residues. Germline V gene lookup returns CDR1 SGDLS and CDR2 YYNGEE. CDR3 DNA sequence: TGTGCCAGCAGCGGACCAGCGGGGGGCAGGGATGAGCAGTTCTTC. It translates to CASSGPAGGRDEQFF.

The genes are TRBV5-5 and TRBJ2-1; a weak D match, TRBD2 (6 bases). This CDR3 region has 13 residues. Trimming took off 6 bases at V and 8 bases at J, with 15 bases between the two ends. Germline lookup yields CDR1 SGHKS and CDR2 YYEKEE (reference sequence). CDR3 protein: CASNRDSRHEQFF. DNA of the CDR3: TGTGCCAGCAACCGGGACTCCCGCCATGAGCAGTTCTTC.

This chain uses TRBV2 with TRBJ1-1; 10 bases line up with TRBD1. Trimming removed 3 bases from V and 7 bases from J; junction bases left unmatched: 11. The CDR3 sequence is 16 residues long. Germline loops: CDR1 SNHLY, CDR2 FYNNEI. CDR3 sequence (DNA): TGTGCCAGCAGTGAGAGGGACAGGGGTCTGGGTAGTGAAGCTTTCTTT. Residues: CASSERDRGLGSEAFF.

V is TRBV6-5 and J is TRBJ2-7, with TRBD1 as a possible D gene (6 bases). Trimming left V 6 bases short and J 0 bases short, with 6 bases between. Germline V gene lookup returns CDR1 MNHEY and CDR2 SVGAGI. The CDR3 contains 12 residues. The CDR3 coding sequence is TGTGCCAGCAGACAGGGCTCCTACGAGCAGTACTTC. Amino acid sequence: CASRQGSYEQYF.

J is TRBJ2-5 and V is TRBV9; 9 bases align to TRBD1. The CDR3 runs 14 residues. V was clipped by 0 bases and J by 5 bases; unmatched bases: 2. Germline V gives CDR1 SGDLS, CDR2 YYNGEE. CDR3 nucleotides: TGTGCCAGCAGCGTAGGGACAGGGGAGGAGACCCAGTACTTC. It translates to CASSVGTGEETQYF.

This clone has a single count. The V call is TRBV9, the J call TRBJ1-6, with D tentatively TRBD1 (6 bases). There are 16 residues in the CDR3. Germline V gives CDR1 SGDLS, CDR2 YYNGEE. V dropped 3 bases and J dropped 7 bases, with 17 bases sitting between them. DNA of the CDR3: TGTGCCAGCAGCGGAAGTCCGGGACATCCAAATTCACCCCTCCACTTT. This gives the protein CASSGSPGHPNSPLHF.

The rearrangement uses TRBV27 and TRBJ2-3; no clear D. There are 13 residues in the CDR3. Germline-derived CDR1 and CDR2 are MNHEY and SMNVEV (reference sequence). The V end was cut by 3 bases, the J end by 1 base, with 5 bases between. The DNA for the CDR3 is TGTGCCAGCAGTTTGTCGGGCACAGATACGCAGTATTTT. Its translation is CASSLSGTDTQYF.

The chain couples TRBV6-1 to TRBJ2-5, with 7 bases fitting TRBD2. Trimming took 7 bases from V and 3 from J; bases not matched to a gene: 8. CDR1 is MNHNS, CDR2 SASEGT, per germline. The length of the CDR3 is 14 residues. The CDR3 DNA reads as TGTGCCAGCACACAAACCGGGAGGAAAGAGACCCAGTACTTC. Amino acid sequence: CASTQTGRKETQYF.

The J gene is TRBJ1-2, the V gene TRBV6-4; D call uncertain. Per the germline V gene, CDR1 is MRHNA and CDR2 is SNTAGT. V gave up 1 base and J gave up 8 bases, with 14 bases separating them. This CDR3 is 14 amino acids long. CDR3 coding DNA: TGTGCCAGCAGTGACTTCGGAGACCTCGGGGGCTACACCTTC. Its protein product is CASSDFGDLGGYTF.

This rearrangement joins TRBV30 to TRBJ1-6, with unresolved D. V lost 1 base and J lost 10, with 11 bases in between. Germline CDR1 GTSNPN, CDR2 SVGIG (reference sequence). This CDR3 comprises 13 residues. CDR3 nucleotides: TGTGCCTGGAGTGAGTGGGAAGGCTCACCCCTCCACTTT. This gives the protein CAWSEWEGSPLHF.